This T cell receptor beta chain was documented in a study of shared clonotypes between healthy human individuals. Here immunoSEQ multiplex PCR was the method, and the copy in TCRdb shows in-frame clones only, minus some. The sample yields about half a million clones, around 75% seen once. The ends lost 6 bases at V and 8 bases at J; junction bases unmatched: 11. Germline CDR1 ENHRY, CDR2 SYGVKD. The CDR3 runs 16 residues. The receptor was isolated from a woman aged 40 to 55 in good health. Some clones in this sample may be carry-over from other donors' samples. Sample: PBMCs. The chain has TRBV10-3 and TRBJ2-3, with 13 bases lining up with TRBD2. CDR3 sequence: CAISERGLAGEGTQYF. CDR3 bases: TGTGCCATCAGCGAGAGAGGACTAGCGGGAGAGGGTACGCAGTATTTT.